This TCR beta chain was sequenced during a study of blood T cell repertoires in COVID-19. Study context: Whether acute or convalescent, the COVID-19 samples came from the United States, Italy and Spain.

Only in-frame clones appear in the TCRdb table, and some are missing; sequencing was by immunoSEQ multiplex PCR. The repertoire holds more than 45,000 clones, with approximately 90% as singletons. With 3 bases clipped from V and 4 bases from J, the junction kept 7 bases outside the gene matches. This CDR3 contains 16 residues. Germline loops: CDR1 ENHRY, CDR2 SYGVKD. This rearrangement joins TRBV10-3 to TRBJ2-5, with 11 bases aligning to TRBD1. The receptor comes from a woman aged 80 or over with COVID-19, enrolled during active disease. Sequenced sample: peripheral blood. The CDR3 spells CAISDRAGTGGETQYF. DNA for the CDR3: TGTGCCATCAGTGATCGGGCAGGGACAGGGGGAGAGACCCAGTACTTC.